Below, 14 T cell receptor beta chains from the same sample are listed, as sequenced in a study of T cells in Graves' hyperthyroidism and ophthalmopathy. It was RNA transcripts that yielded the amplified TCR beta CDR3 regions. The HTBI primer set served for first-round RT-PCR of the TCR CDR3. A single record per CDR3 protein comes from TCRdb applying MiXCR to the multiplex PCR reads. Of about 59,000 distinct CDR3 sequences in the sample, approximately 50% were seen once. Source material: blood. All receptors come from a woman aged 55 to 70 with Graves' ophthalmopathy.

The chain combines TRBV7-6 with TRBJ2-7; 9 bases fit TRBD1. Germline values: CDR1 SGHVS, CDR2 FNYEAQ. V lost 5 bases and J lost 2; bases outside the gene matches: 4. The CDR3 has 14 amino acids. The CDR3 sequence is CASSPGTGTYEQYF. Written as DNA, the CDR3 is TGTGCCAGCAGCCCCGGGACAGGGACCTACGAGCAGTACTTC.

This clonotype was found many times. CDR3 DNA sequence: TGTGCCAGCAGTTTGGCAGGCCAAGCCGGAGGGACCCAGTACTTC. Translation: CASSLAGQAGGTQYF. This sequence joins TRBV12-3 or TRBV12-4 and TRBJ2-5; D may be TRBD2 (5 bases). CDR3 length: 15 amino acids. V lost 3 bases and J lost 7, with 18 bases in between.

The CDR3 protein is CASSPGTDPYEQYF. CDR3 nucleotide sequence: TGTGCCAGCAGCCCCGGGACAGACCCCTACGAGCAGTACTTC. This rearrangement joins TRBV7-2 to TRBJ2-7; 7 bases map to TRBD1. Germline-derived CDR1 and CDR2 are SGHTA and FQGNSA. The CDR3 covers 14 residues. V shed 5 bases and J 2 bases; nucleotides not matched to a gene: 6.

This chain joins TRBV18 and TRBJ2-7, with a possible D match to TRBD1 (5 bases). V was cut by 0 bases and J by 2 bases, with 14 bases left in between. Per germline, CDR1 KGHSH and CDR2 LQKENI. The CDR3 totals 16 residues. The DNA of the CDR3 is TGTGCCAGCTCACCACCATTTACAGGTTTGGCCTACGAGCAGTACTTC. The encoded protein is CASSPPFTGLAYEQYF.

The chain links TRBV2 to TRBJ1-6; D gene uncertain. The CDR3 totals 16 residues. Trimming removed 3 bases at V and 10 bases at J, with 19 bases between. Per germline, CDR1 SNHLY and CDR2 FYNNEI. CDR3 in amino acids: CASSEPSDGHNSPLHF. The DNA for the CDR3 is TGTGCCAGCAGTGAGCCCTCGGACGGGCACAACTCACCCCTCCACTTT.

This clonotype was seen ten or more times. This chain joins TRBV12-3 or TRBV12-4 and TRBJ1-1; D is undetermined. Trimming took off 3 bases at V and 0 bases at J, with 5 bases between the two ends. CDR3 size: 13 residues. CDR3 amino acids: CASSLAVNTEAFF. In nucleotides, the CDR3 is TGTGCCAGCAGTTTGGCCGTGAACACTGAAGCTTTCTTT.

This clonotype was picked up many times. This chain joins TRBV4-1 and TRBJ1-1; 8 bases match TRBD1. CDR1 and CDR2 (germline): MGHRA, YSYEKL. The V segment lost 5 bases and the J segment 3 bases; nucleotides outside the gene matches: 2. The CDR3 covers 13 residues. DNA of the CDR3: TGCGCCAGCAGCGGACAGGGATACACTGAAGCTTTCTTT. As protein: CASSGQGYTEAFF.

This clonotype was counted many times. The chain is built from TRBV7-8 and TRBJ2-5; D tentatively reads TRBD1 or TRBD2 (6 bases each). Trimming took off 5 bases at V and 1 base at J, with 17 bases between the two ends. Per the germline V gene, CDR1 is SGHVS and CDR2 is FQNEAQ. This CDR3 region has 16 residues. CDR3 amino acids: CASSRWGARGQETQYF. The CDR3 DNA reads TGTGCCAGCAGCCGGTGGGGGGCACGGGGCCAAGAGACCCAGTACTTC.

The chain uses TRBV7-9 and TRBJ2-3, with no clear D. With 1 base removed from V and 0 bases from J, the gap between germline ends came to 8 bases. The CDR3 covers 15 residues. Germline CDR1 SEHNR, CDR2 FQNEAQ (reference sequence). CDR3 sequence reads: CASSLGRRSTDTQYF. The CDR3 nucleotides read TGTGCCAGCAGCTTAGGTCGGCGGAGCACAGATACGCAGTATTTT. Full variable domain (missing parts from reference TRBV7-9 and TRBJ2-3): DTGVSQNPRHKITKRGQNVTFRCDPISEHNRLYWYRQTLGQGPEFLTYFQNEAQLEKSRLLSDRFSAERPKGSFSTLEIQRTEQGDSAMYLCASSLGRRSTDTQYFGPGTRLTVL.

The gene calls are TRBV10-1 and TRBJ1-2; the D is unclear. Germline V gene lookup returns CDR1 WNHNN and CDR2 SYGVQD (reference sequence). The CDR3 extends over 13 amino acids. Trimming took off 0 bases at V and 6 bases at J, with 8 bases between the two ends. As DNA, the CDR3 is TGCGCCAGCAGTGAGTCCCGACTTAATGGCTACACCTTC. This translates into CASSESRLNGYTF.

This clonotype has a count of ten or more. V gene TRBV5-4 combines with J gene TRBJ1-2; the D is unclear. CDR3 length: 13 residues. Germline V gene lookup returns CDR1 SGHNT and CDR2 YYREEE (reference sequence). V lost 0 bases and J lost 8, with 11 bases in between. DNA of the CDR3: TGTGCCAGCAGCTTGGCGGGGAGTTCGGGCTACACCTTC. As protein: CASSLAGSSGYTF. The whole variable domain, remainder taken from reference TRBV5-4 and TRBJ1-2, is ETGVTQSPTHLIKTRGQQVTLRCSSQSGHNTVSWYQQALGQGPQFIFQYYREEENGRGNFPPRFSGLQFPNYSSELNVNALELDDSALYLCASSLAGSSGYTFGSGTRLTVV.

There are many counts of this clonotype. The chain has TRBV5-4 and TRBJ2-1; 8 nucleotides align to TRBD1. This CDR3 is 17 amino acids long. V lost 5 bases to trimming and J lost 8 bases; unmatched junction nucleotides: 18. Germline CDR1 and CDR2: SGHNT and YYREEE (reference sequence). The CDR3 DNA follows: TGTGCCAGCAGTTCCCAGGGGGCTAAGGTGGAGGACTATGAGCAGTTCTTC. This gives the protein CASSSQGAKVEDYEQFF.

The sample holds one count of this clonotype. This chain joins TRBV6-1 and TRBJ2-7; possibly TRBD2 for D (6 bases). V was clipped by 2 bases and J by 7 bases, with 15 bases between them. The CDR3 length is 14 residues. Germline V gene lookup returns CDR1 MNHNS and CDR2 SASEGT. CDR3 in amino acids: CASSEWDCLLEQYF. The CDR3 DNA follows: TGTGCCAGCAGTGAATGGGACTGCCTACTTGAGCAGTACTTC.

V usage is TRBV7-2 and J usage is TRBJ2-1; the match to TRBD1 covers 11 bases. The CDR3 length is 15 residues. V was pared by 5 bases and J by 12 bases, with 12 bases of the junction left unmatched. Germline V gives CDR1 SGHTA, CDR2 FQGNSA. The CDR3 DNA sequence: TGTGCCAGCAGCATCTGGACAGGGGGCAGTCAGGCGCAGTTCTTC. Protein product: CASSIWTGGSQAQFF.